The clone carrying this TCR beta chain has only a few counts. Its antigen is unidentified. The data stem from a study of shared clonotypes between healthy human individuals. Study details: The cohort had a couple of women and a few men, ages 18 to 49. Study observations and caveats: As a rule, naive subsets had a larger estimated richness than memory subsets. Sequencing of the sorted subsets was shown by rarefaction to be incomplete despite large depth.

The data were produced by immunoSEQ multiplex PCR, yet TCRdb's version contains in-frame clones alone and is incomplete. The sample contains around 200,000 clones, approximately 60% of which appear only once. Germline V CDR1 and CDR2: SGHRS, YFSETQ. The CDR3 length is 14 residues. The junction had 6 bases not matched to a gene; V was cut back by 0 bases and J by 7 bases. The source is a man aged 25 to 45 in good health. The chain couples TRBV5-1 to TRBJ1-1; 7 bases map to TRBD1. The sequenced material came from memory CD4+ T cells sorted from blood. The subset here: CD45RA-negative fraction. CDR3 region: CASSLGGQPSEAFF. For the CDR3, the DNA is TGCGCCAGCAGCTTGGGGGGACAGCCGAGTGAAGCTTTCTTT.